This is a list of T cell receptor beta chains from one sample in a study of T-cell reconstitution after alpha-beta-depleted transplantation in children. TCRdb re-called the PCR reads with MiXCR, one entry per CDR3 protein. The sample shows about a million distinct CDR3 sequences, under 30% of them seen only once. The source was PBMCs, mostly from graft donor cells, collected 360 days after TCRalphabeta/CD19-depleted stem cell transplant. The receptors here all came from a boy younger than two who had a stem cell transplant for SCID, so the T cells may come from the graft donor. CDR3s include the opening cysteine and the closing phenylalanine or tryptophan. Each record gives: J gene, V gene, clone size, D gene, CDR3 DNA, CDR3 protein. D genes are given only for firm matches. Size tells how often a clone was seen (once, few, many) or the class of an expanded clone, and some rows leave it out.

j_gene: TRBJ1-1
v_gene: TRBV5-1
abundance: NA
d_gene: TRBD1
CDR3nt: TGCGCCAGCAGCCGGGACAGTTACACTGAAGCTTTCTTT
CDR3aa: CASSRDSYTEAFF

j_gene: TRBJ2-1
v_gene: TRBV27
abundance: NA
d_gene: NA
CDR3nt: TGTGCCAGCAGTTGGCAAACAGGGTGGTCCAACAATGAGCAGTTCTTC
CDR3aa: CASSWQTGWSNNEQFF

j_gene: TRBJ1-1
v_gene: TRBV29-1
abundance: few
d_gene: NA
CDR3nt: TGCAGCGTTAAGGAGGGCGTGAACACTGAAGCTTTCTTT
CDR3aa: CSVKEGVNTEAFF

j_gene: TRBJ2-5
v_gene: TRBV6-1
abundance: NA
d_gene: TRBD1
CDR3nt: TGTGCCAGCATCCCCCGGACAGGGTGGGGCCAAGAGACCCAGTACTTC
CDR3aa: CASIPRTGWGQETQYF

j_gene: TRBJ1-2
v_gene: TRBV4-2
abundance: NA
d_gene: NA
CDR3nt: TGTGCCAGCAGCCAGATAGACAAATCAAGGGACGGCTACACCTTC
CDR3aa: CASSQIDKSRDGYTF

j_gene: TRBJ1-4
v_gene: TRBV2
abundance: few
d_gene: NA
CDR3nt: TGTGCCAGCAGTGAAGGGGGAGACAATTGGGAAAAACTGTTTTTT
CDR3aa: CASSEGGDNWEKLFF

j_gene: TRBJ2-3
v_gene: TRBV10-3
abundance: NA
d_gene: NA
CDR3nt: TGTGCCATCAGTGAGCTCACAGATACGCAGTATTTT
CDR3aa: CAISELTDTQYF

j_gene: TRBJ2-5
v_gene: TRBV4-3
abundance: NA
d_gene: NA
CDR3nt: TGCGCCAGCAGCCAAGATTGGGGGAAGACCCAGTACTTC
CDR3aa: CASSQDWGKTQYF

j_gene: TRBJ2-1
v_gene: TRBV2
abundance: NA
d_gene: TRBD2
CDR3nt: TGTGCCAGCAGCTCGGGCAGCGGGGGGGCCGATGAGCAGTTCTTC
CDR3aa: CASSSGSGGADEQFF

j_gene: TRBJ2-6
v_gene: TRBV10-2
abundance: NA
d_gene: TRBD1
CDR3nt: TGCGCCAGCAGTTCACAGGGGTCCCTAAGCTCTGGGGCCAACGTCCTGACTTTC
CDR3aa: CASSSQGSLSSGANVLTF

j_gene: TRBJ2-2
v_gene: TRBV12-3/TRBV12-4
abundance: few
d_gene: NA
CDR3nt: TGTGCCAGCACCCGACTCCCTGGGGACACCGGGGAGCTGTTTTTT
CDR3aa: CASTRLPGDTGELFF

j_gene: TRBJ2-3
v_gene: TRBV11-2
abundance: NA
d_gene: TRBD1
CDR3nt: TGTGCCAGCAGCTCCCAAGGGGGCAGGGATACGCAGTATTTT
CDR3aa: CASSSQGGRDTQYF

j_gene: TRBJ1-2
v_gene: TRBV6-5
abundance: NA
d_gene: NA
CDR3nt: TGTGCCAGCAGGGGACTCGCTAACTATGGCTACACCTTC
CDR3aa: CASRGLANYGYTF

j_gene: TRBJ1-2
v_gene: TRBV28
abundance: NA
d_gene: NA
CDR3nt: TGTGCCAGCAAACCGCTTACCTATGGCTACACCTTC
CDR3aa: CASKPLTYGYTF

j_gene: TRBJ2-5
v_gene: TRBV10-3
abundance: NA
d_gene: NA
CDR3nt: TGTGCCATCGGCGTAGGCGGTAGACAAGAGACCCAGTACTTC
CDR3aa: CAIGVGGRQETQYF

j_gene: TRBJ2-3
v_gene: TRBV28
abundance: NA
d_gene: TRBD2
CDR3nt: TGTGCCAGCAGTACTACTACTTTAGCGGGGTGGCGCACAGATACGCAGTATTTT
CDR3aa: CASSTTTLAGWRTDTQYF

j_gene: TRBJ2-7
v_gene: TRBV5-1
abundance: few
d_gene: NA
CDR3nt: TGCGCCAGCAGCTTGGGGGCAGTAAGAGGAGCCGAGCAGTACTTC
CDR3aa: CASSLGAVRGAEQYF

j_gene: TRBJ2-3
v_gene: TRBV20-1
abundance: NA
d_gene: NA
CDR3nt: TGCAGTGCTAGGCGACCGGGATTCAGGGCTGGGCCAGATACGCAGTATTTT
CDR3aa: CSARRPGFRAGPDTQYF

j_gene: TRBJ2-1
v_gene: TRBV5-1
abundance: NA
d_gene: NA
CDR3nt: TGCGCCAGCAGCCCGGACAGTGGGGGGCAGTTCTTC
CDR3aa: CASSPDSGGQFF

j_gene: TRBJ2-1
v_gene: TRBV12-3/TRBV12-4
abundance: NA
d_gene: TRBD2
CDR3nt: TGTGCCAGCAGCCATCTAGCGGGGGGACCTTACAATGAGCAGTTCTTC
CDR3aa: CASSHLAGGPYNEQFF

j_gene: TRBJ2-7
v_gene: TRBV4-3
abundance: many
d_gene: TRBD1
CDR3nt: TGCGCCAGCAACCACAGGGGCCCCCGGGAGTACTTC
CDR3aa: CASNHRGPREYF

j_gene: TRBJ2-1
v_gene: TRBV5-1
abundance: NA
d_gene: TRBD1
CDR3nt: TGCGCCAGCAGCTTCCGTGACAGGGTCCCTCTCAATGAGCAGTTCTTC
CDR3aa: CASSFRDRVPLNEQFF

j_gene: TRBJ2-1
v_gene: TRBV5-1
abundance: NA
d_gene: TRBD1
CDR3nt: TGCGCCAGCAGCTCGGGGACAGGGGTCGGCTCCTACAATGAGCAGTTCTTC
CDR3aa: CASSSGTGVGSYNEQFF

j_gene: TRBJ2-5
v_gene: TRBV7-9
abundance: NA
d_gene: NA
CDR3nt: TGTGCCAGCAGCTCTCCGGCGGGGAGAGAGACCCAGTACTTC
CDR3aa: CASSSPAGRETQYF

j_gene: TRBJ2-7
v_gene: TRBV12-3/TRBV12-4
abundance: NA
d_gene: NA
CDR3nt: TGTGCCAGCAGTTTTTGGCCCGAGCCCGAGCAGTACTTC
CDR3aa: CASSFWPEPEQYF

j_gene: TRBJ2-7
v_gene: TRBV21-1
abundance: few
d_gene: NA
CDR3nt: TGTGCCAGCCCCGTGGACAGGACCCTCTACGAGCAGTACTTC
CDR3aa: CASPVDRTLYEQYF

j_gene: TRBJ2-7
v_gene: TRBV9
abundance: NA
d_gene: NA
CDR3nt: TGTGCCAGCAGCGGACCCGTGGGACAGCAGTACTTC
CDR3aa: CASSGPVGQQYF

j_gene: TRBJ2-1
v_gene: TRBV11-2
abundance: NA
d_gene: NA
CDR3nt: TGTGCCAGCAGCTTAGTTTTGGGGATCTCCTACAATGAGCAGTTCTTC
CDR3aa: CASSLVLGISYNEQFF

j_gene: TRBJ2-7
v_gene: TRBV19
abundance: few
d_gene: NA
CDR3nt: TGTGCCAGTAGTATAGCAACATCATACGAGCAGTACTTC
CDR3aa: CASSIATSYEQYF

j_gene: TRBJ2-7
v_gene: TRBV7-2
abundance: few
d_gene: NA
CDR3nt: TGTGCCAGCAGCTTAGCCGCGGGACAGTGGAGCTCCTACGAGCAGTACTTC
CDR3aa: CASSLAAGQWSSYEQYF

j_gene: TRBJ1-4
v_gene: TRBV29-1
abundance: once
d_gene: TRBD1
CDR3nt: TGCAGCGTTGAATCTATCTACAGGGGCACTAATGAAAAACTGTTTTTT
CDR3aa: CSVESIYRGTNEKLFF

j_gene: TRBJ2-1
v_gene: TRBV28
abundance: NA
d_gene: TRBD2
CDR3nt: TGTGCCAGCAGTTCCCCGCTAGCGGGGAGTTACAATGAGCAGTTCTTC
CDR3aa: CASSSPLAGSYNEQFF

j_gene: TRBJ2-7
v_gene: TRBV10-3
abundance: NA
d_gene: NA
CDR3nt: TGTGCCATCAGGGACACCACCTACGAGCAGTACTTC
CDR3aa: CAIRDTTYEQYF

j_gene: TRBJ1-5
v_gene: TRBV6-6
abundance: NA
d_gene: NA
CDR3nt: TGTGCCAGCAGTTACCAGAGCAATCAGCCCCAGCATTTT
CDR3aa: CASSYQSNQPQHF

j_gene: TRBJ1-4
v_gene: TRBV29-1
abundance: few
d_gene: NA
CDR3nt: TGCAGCGCCCAGGGGTTGGAAAAACTGTTTTTT
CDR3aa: CSAQGLEKLFF

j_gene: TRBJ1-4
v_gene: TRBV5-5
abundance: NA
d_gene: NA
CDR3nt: TGTGCCAGCAGCTCGTTAGACAGGCAGAATGAAAAACTGTTTTTT
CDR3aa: CASSSLDRQNEKLFF

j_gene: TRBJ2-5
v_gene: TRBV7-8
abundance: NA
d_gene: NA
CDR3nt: TGTGCCAGCAGCTTAGGGCAGGGAGTATTTCGGGAGACCCAGTACTTC
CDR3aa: CASSLGQGVFRETQYF

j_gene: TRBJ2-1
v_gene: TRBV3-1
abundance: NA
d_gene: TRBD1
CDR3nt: TGTGCCAGCAGCCAAGGGGACAGGATGGACAATGAGCAGTTCTTC
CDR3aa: CASSQGDRMDNEQFF

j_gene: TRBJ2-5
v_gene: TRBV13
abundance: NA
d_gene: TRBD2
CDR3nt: TGTGCCAGCACTCGAAGGCGGGGGGAGACCCAGTACTTC
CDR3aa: CASTRRRGETQYF

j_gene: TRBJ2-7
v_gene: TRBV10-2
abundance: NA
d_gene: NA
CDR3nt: TGCGCCAGCAGAGACAGGACCGATTCCTACGAGCAGTACTTC
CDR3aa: CASRDRTDSYEQYF

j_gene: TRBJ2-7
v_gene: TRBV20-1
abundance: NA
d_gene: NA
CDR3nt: TGCAGTGCTCAAAACCGGCAGGGGACGAGGGGACCCGAGCAGTACTTC
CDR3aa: CSAQNRQGTRGPEQYF

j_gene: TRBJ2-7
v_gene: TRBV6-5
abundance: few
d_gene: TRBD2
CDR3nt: TGTGCCAGCAGTTACTCGAACGGGGGGGATTACGAGCAGTACTTC
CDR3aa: CASSYSNGGDYEQYF

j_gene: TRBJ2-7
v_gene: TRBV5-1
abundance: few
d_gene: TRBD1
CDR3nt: TGCGCCAGCAGCTTTATAAGCTCACCCGGGACAGGGAGGACCGAGCAGTACTTC
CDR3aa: CASSFISSPGTGRTEQYF

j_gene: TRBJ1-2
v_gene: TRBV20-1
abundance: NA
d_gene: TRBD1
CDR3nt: TGCAGTCCGGGACAGGGGGTTGATGGCTACACCTTC
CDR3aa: CSPGQGVDGYTF

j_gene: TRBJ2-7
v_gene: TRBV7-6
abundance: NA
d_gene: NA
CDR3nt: TGTGCCAGCAGCTTAGTCCCAGGGTCCAACTCCTACGAGCAGTACTTC
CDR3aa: CASSLVPGSNSYEQYF

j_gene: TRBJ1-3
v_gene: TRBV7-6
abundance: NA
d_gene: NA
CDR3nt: TGTGCCAGCAGCTTAGCCAGGGCGGCTGGAAACACCATATATTTT
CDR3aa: CASSLARAAGNTIYF

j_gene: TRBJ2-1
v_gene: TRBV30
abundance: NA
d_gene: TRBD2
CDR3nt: TGTGCCTACCTAAAGGCAGTAGCGGGGGGGACCAATGAGCAGTTCTTC
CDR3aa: CAYLKAVAGGTNEQFF

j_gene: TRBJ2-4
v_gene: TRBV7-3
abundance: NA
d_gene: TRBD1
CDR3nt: TGTGCCAGCAGCTTAGAGGGGACAGGCCTAAACATTCAGTACTTC
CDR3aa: CASSLEGTGLNIQYF

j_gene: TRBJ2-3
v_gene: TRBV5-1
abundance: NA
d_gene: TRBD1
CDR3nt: TGCGCCAGCAGCTTAGGACAGGGCTATGCAGATACGCAGTATTTT
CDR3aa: CASSLGQGYADTQYF

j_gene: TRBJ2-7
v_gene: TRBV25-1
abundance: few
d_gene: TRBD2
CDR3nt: TGTGCCAGCAGTGGCGGCTATGGGAGGGCCGAGCAGTACTTC
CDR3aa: CASSGGYGRAEQYF

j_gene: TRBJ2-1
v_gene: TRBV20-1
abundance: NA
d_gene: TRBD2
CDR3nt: TGCAGTGCTAGACCCCCGGGACTAGCGGATTACAATGAGCAGTTCTTC
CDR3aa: CSARPPGLADYNEQFF

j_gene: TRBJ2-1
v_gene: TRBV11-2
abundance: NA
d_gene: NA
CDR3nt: TGTGCCAGCAGCTTTGAAGCGAGGAGCTCCTACAATGAGCAGTTCTTC
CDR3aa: CASSFEARSSYNEQFF

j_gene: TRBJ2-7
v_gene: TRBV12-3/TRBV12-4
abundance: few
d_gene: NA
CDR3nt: TGTGCCAGCTGCGGCAGGACCACCTACGAGCAGTACTTC
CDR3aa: CASCGRTTYEQYF

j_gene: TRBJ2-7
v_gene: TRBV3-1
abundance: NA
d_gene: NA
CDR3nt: TGTGCCAGCAGCCAAGAAAGGGGGGGGAGCCCGGGTTTAGAGCAGTACTTC
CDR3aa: CASSQERGGSPGLEQYF

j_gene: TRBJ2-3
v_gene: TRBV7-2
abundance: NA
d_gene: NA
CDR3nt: TGTGCCAGCAGCTTAGCGTCTTTCCCCACAGATACGCAGTATTTT
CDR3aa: CASSLASFPTDTQYF